This T cell receptor beta chain appears in the sequencing data of a study of blood T cell repertoires in COVID-19. Study in general: Samples taken during acute and convalescent COVID-19 were collected in the United States, Italy and Spain.

As processed by the authors: Estimation of nucleated cell counts was performed using reference gene primer amplification. TCRdb keeps only in-frame clones here, not all; method: immunoSEQ multiplex PCR. V, J and clone size were drawn from that table, and D and trimming were deduced from the DNA. The sample holds approximately 200,000 clones, roughly nine tenths seen once. CDR1 SGHDT and CDR2 YYEEEE come from the germline V gene. The CDR3 covers 16 residues. The germline V and J ends were trimmed by 0 bases and 4 bases, with 11 bases remaining between them. The clonotype was recovered from a woman aged 25 to 39 with active or convalescent COVID-19. Sequenced sample: peripheral blood. V usage is TRBV5-6 and J usage is TRBJ1-6; no definite D call. The CDR3 protein is CASSLGETPYNSPLHF. The DNA of the CDR3 is TGTGCCAGCAGCTTGGGCGAGACACCGTATAATTCACCCCTCCACTTT.